These 22 T cell receptor beta chains came from one sample sequenced in a study of blood T cells in healthy people across ages (dated by TCRdb to the mid-2010s). Library construction relied on 5' RACE. The listed sequencing device is Illumina HiSeq 2500. The second PCR ran for about 6 to 12 cycles and used a J-beta primer mix along with a sample-barcoded 5' primer. In-frame beta chains were kept once TCRdb had trimmed the public reads at Q25 with fastp and called clones with MiXCR. Each entry merges the rows of one CDR3 protein and shows their most common DNA and genes. Counted in this sample were about 680,000 distinct CDR3 sequences; about half of them appeared once. Roughly a third of the sample is held by the ten biggest clonotypes. The sequenced sample was blood. The receptors here all came from a woman aged 60-70 years in good health.

This clonotype occurred a few times. The chain couples TRBV12-3 or TRBV12-4 to TRBJ1-1, with 11 positions matching TRBD1. The CDR3 has 13 amino acids. Trimming took 6 bases from V and 6 from J; bases not matched to a gene: 3. The CDR3, as DNA: TGTGCCAGCAGCAAGGACAGGGGGCCTGAAGCTTTCTTT. This translates into CASSKDRGPEAFF.

Ten or more counts support this clonotype. J is TRBJ2-3 and V is TRBV5-1; D perhaps matches TRBD2 (6 bases). The V gene lost 4 bases and the J gene lost 5 bases, with 11 bases spanning the gap. CDR3 length: 13 amino acids. Germline CDR1 and CDR2: SGHRS and YFSETQ. The CDR3, as DNA: TGCGCCAGCAGCCTGCCGGGGGAAGATACGCAGTATTTT. As protein: CASSLPGEDTQYF. The whole variable domain, remainder taken from reference TRBV5-1 and TRBJ2-3, is KAGVTQTPRYLIKTRGQQVTLSCSPISGHRSVSWYQQTPGQGLQFLFEYFSETQRNKGNFPGRFSGRQFSNSRSEMNVSTLELGDSALYLCASSLPGEDTQYFGPGTRLTVL.

There are a few counts of this clonotype. The gene calls are TRBV11-3 and TRBJ2-4, with D tentatively TRBD1 (5 bases). The tail of the sequence fits TRBJ2-7 better, so the J call may be wrong. The germline V gene encodes CDR1 SGHNT and CDR2 YENEEA. The CDR3 totals 12 residues. The DNA for the CDR3 is TGTGCCAGCAGTCATACAGGCTGCGAGCAGTACTTC. Protein: CASSHTGCEQYF.

This clonotype was seen a handful of times. The chain carries TRBV29-1 and TRBJ2-1, with TRBD1 matching over 10 bases. The CDR3 extends over 18 amino acids. Germline CDR1 SQVTM, CDR2 ANQGSEA. The J segment lost 6 bases and the V segment lost 2 bases, leaving 16 bases of the junction unmatched. Here the CDR3 reads CSVESGFRGTGASNEQFF. CDR3 nucleotides: TGCAGCGTTGAATCCGGTTTTCGAGGGACAGGGGCCTCCAATGAGCAGTTCTTC.

This clonotype showed up just a few times. CDR3 residues: CASSPLTPGATYNEQFF. The CDR3 nucleotides read TGTGCCAGCTCACCACTCACCCCGGGGGCCACCTACAATGAGCAGTTCTTC. The chain employs TRBV18 and TRBJ2-1; D could derive from TRBD1 or TRBD2 (6 bases each). In germline, CDR1 is KGHSH, CDR2 LQKENI. V lost 1 base, J lost 2 bases, and 15 bases lay in between. CDR3 length: 17 amino acids.

This clonotype showed up just a few times. The gene calls are TRBV20-1 and TRBJ1-2; D gene ambiguous. Deletions cut 4 bases from V and 7 bases from J, with 16 bases between. This CDR3 spans 13 amino acids. Germline CDR1 is DFQATT and CDR2 is SNEGSKA (reference sequence). The CDR3: CSATLRGLSGYTF. The CDR3 DNA is TGCAGTGCTACCCTCCGAGGGCTGTCTGGCTACACCTTC.

CDR3 sequence: CASSTAGSSEQYF. The CDR3 DNA reads as TGTGCCAGCAGCACAGCCGGGTCTTCCGAGCAGTACTTC. This chain uses TRBV7-9 with TRBJ2-1; D gene uncertain. The assigned J gene may be wrong: the sequence end matches TRBJ2-7 better. The CDR3 loop spans 13 amino acids. The germline CDR1 and CDR2 sequences are SEHNR and FQNEAQ (reference sequence).

This chain connects TRBV5-6 to TRBJ2-7; 7 bases fit TRBD1. The CDR3 totals 16 residues. V lost 1 base, J lost 7 bases, and 14 bases stayed unmatched. Germline lookup yields CDR1 SGHDT and CDR2 YYEEEE. CDR3 sequence reads: CASSLTGASLYNEQYF. CDR3 sequence (DNA): TGTGCCAGCAGCTTGACAGGGGCTTCCCTCTACAATGAGCAGTACTTC.

The gene calls are TRBV29-1 and TRBJ1-4, with D maybe TRBD1 (5 bases). CDR3 length equals 12 residues. Trimming removed 6 bases from V and 7 bases from J, with 12 bases in between. From germline, CDR1 is SQVTM and CDR2 ANQGSEA. CDR3 amino acids: CSVLGGGEKLFF. The CDR3 DNA reads as TGCAGCGTATTGGGCGGGGGTGAAAAACTGTTTTTT.

This clonotype was observed once. The gene calls are TRBV6-1 and TRBJ1-2; possible D gene TRBD1, 6 bases. This CDR3 spans 14 amino acids. Looked up from germline, CDR1 is MNHNS and CDR2 is SASEGT. V lost 2 bases, J lost 3 bases, and 10 bases lay in between. The CDR3 loop is CASSESAGDYGYTF. Written as DNA, the CDR3 is TGTGCCAGCAGTGAAAGTGCAGGGGACTATGGCTACACCTTC.

Remarks on this clonotype: The junction does not match germline at one end; this may be a read error. The DNA of the CDR3 is TGCGCCAGCAGCTTGGCCATCGGGCGGGGGCGATACAATGGGCAGTTCTTC. Amino acids: CASSLAIGRGRYNGQFF. The chain links TRBV5-1 to TRBJ2-1; D is perhaps TRBD2 (7 bases). Germline loops: CDR1 SGHRS, CDR2 YFSETQ. The CDR3 covers 17 residues. The full variable domain, in which reference TRBV5-1 and TRBJ2-1 provide the parts outside the CDR3, is KAGVTQTPRYLIKTRGQQVTLSCSPISGHRSVSWYQQTPGQGLQFLFEYFSETQRNKGNFPGRFSGRQFSNSRSEMNVSTLELGDSALYLCASSLAIGRGRYNGQFFGPGTRLTVL.

DNA for the CDR3: TGCAGTGCTAGCTCTCCCGGGGGAAATCAGCCCCAGCATTTT. This codes for CSASSPGGNQPQHF. This chain connects TRBV20-1 to TRBJ1-5; maybe TRBD1 (5 bases). CDR1 and CDR2 from the germline V gene are DFQATT and SNEGSKA (reference sequence). The V end lost 3 bases, the J end lost 4 bases, and 13 bases lay between the germline ends. The CDR3 spans 14 residues.

This sequence joins TRBV5-1 and TRBJ1-2, with 8 positions matching TRBD1. Germline loops: CDR1 SGHRS, CDR2 YFSETQ. The V segment lost 0 bases and the J segment 8 bases; nucleotides outside the gene matches: 9. The CDR3 totals 15 residues. The CDR3: CASSLEQGGLYGYTF. The CDR3 DNA reads as TGCGCCAGCAGCTTGGAACAGGGGGGTCTGTACGGCTACACCTTC.

The rearrangement links TRBV4-1 to TRBJ2-5, with 14 positions matching TRBD2. The CDR3 has 18 residues. J gave up 7 bases and V 0 bases, and 10 bases lay outside the gene matches. Looked up from germline, CDR1 is MGHRA and CDR2 is YSYEKL. The CDR3 DNA is TGCGCCAGCAGCCAAGAAGGGCCGACTAGCGGGAGGGCCGGGACCCAGTACTTC. This sequence encodes CASSQEGPTSGRAGTQYF.

The genes are TRBV12-3 or TRBV12-4 and TRBJ2-4; D gene uncertain. The J call is in doubt because the DNA end fits TRBJ2-7 better. The length of the CDR3 is 13 residues. CDR3 sequence (DNA): TGTGCCAGCAGTCCCGACACCACCTACGAGCAGTACTTC. This codes for CASSPDTTYEQYF.

The genes are TRBV11-3 and TRBJ2-1; maybe TRBD1 (5 bases). Trimming took 2 bases from V and 9 from J, leaving 11 bases between them. CDR1 and CDR2 (germline): SGHNT, YENEEA. The CDR3 loop spans 13 amino acids. The CDR3 protein is CASSLNPQGEQFF. CDR3 coding DNA: TGTGCCAGCAGCTTAAACCCCCAGGGTGAGCAGTTCTTC.

This clonotype appeared a few times. The chain links TRBV7-3 to TRBJ2-2; D remains ambiguous. Germline CDR1 and CDR2: SGHTA and FQGTGA. The CDR3 consists of 12 residues. V dropped 4 bases and J dropped 6 bases, with 6 bases sitting between them. The CDR3 sequence is CASSSLAGELFF. CDR3 bases: TGTGCCAGCAGCTCCTTGGCCGGGGAGCTGTTTTTT.

This chain connects TRBV15 to TRBJ2-7; 12 bases match TRBD1. The germline V gene encodes CDR1 LNHNV and CDR2 YYDKDF (reference sequence). The J segment lost 7 bases and the V segment lost 7 bases, leaving 11 bases of the junction unmatched. The CDR3 runs to 15 residues. This CDR3 is CATKNVRDRGPEQYF. CDR3 sequence (DNA): TGTGCCACCAAAAACGTCAGGGACAGGGGGCCTGAGCAGTACTTC. The whole variable domain, remainder taken from reference TRBV15 and TRBJ2-7, is DAMVIQNPRYQVTQFGKPVTLSCSQTLNHNVMYWYQQKSSQAPKLLFHYYDKDFNNEADTPDNFQSRRPNTSFCFLDIRSPGLGDTAMYLCATKNVRDRGPEQYFGPGTRLTVT.

This clonotype has just a few counts. The gene calls are TRBV4-2 and TRBJ2-7; 9 nucleotides match TRBD2. In germline, CDR1 is LGHNA, CDR2 YNFKEQ. The CDR3 length is 15 residues. V shed 4 bases, J shed 2 bases, and the junction held 6 bases outside the gene matches. The CDR3 sequence is CASSRETSGPYEQYF. The CDR3 DNA is TGTGCCAGCAGCCGGGAGACTAGCGGCCCCTACGAGCAGTACTTC.

The chain has TRBV20-1 and TRBJ2-7; TRBD1 agrees at 8 bases. Germline CDR1 is DFQATT and CDR2 is SNEGSKA (reference sequence). The CDR3 runs 15 residues. The junction had 7 bases not matched to a gene; V was cut back by 1 base and J by 2 bases. The CDR3 DNA reads TGCAGTGCTAGAGTAGACAGGGGCCGTCCCTACGAGCAGTACTTC. Translated, it gives CSARVDRGRPYEQYF.

V usage is TRBV18 and J usage is TRBJ2-5, with D uncertain. With the DNA end fitting TRBJ2-7 better, the J assignment may be wrong. The CDR3 runs to 13 residues. Germline V lookup: CDR1 KGHSH, CDR2 LQKENI. The CDR3 nucleotides read TGTGCCAGCTCACCCATCTGGGAAGGCGAGCAGTACTTC. Protein product: CASSPIWEGEQYF.

Worth noting for this clonotype: One base away lies a much larger clone, so this may be a sequencing read error. The chain couples TRBV7-9 to TRBJ1-1; tentatively, D is TRBD1 (5 bases). Per germline, CDR1 SEHNR and CDR2 FQNEAQ (reference sequence). The CDR3 covers 14 residues. Between the trimmed V and J ends, which lost 1 base and 4 bases, there was a span of 10 bases. CDR3 sequence reads: CASSLGRGGTEAFF. The CDR3 nucleotides read TGTGCCAGCAGCTTAGGGCGGGGGGGCACTGAAGCTTTCTTT.